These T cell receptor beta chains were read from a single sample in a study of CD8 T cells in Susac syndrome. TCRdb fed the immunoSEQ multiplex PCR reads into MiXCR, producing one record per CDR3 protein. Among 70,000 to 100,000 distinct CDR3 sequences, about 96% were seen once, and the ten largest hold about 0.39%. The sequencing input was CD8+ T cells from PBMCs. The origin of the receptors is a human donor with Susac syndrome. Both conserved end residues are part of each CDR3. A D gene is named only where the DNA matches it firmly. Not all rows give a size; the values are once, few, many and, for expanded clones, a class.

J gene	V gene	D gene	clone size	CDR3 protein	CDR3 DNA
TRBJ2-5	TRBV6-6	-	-	CASSYSKETQYF	TGTGCCAGCAGTTACTCGAAAGAGACCCAGTACTTC
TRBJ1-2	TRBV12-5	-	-	CASGLGTHGDGYTF	TGTGCTAGTGGTCTCGGGACCCATGGAGATGGCTACACCTTC
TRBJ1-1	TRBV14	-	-	CASSQDLVQLLNTEAFF	TGTGCCAGCAGCCAAGATCTGGTCCAGCTTCTGAACACTGAAGCTTTCTTT
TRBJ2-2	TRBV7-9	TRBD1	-	CASSLKGGQGLRDTGELFF	TGTGCCAGCAGCTTAAAGGGAGGACAGGGCCTGAGGGACACCGGGGAGCTGTTTTTT
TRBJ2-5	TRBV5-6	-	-	CASSFDSLGTQYF	TGTGCCAGCAGCTTCGACAGCCTCGGGACCCAGTACTTC
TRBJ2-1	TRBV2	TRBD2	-	CASRPITGTSGENEQFF	TGTGCCAGCAGACCGATCACCGGGACTAGCGGGGAGAATGAGCAGTTCTTC
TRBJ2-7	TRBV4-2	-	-	CASSQARADYEQYF	TGTGCCAGCAGCCAAGCTAGAGCGGACTACGAGCAGTACTTC
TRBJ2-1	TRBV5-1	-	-	CASSLGQPESEQFF	TGCGCCAGCAGCTTGGGACAGCCCGAGAGTGAGCAGTTCTTC
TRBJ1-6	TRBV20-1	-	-	CSATDPLGDNSPLHF	TGCAGTGCGACCGATCCCTTAGGAGATAATTCACCCCTCCACTTT
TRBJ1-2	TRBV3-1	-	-	CASSQAGDDYGYTF	TGTGCCAGCAGCCAAGCAGGGGACGACTATGGCTACACCTTC
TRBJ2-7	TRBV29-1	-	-	CSVELEGTDSEQYF	TGCAGCGTTGAATTGGAAGGGACCGACAGCGAGCAGTACTTC
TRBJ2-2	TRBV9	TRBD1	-	CASSTEGTGSGVGELFF	TGTGCCAGCAGCACCGAAGGGACAGGGTCCGGGGTCGGGGAGCTGTTTTTT
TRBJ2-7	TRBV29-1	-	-	CSVGGTSAGTSYEQYF	TGCAGCGTAGGAGGGACTTCAGCAGGGACAAGCTACGAGCAGTACTTC
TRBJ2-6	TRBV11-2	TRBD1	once	CASSLDLWYRGGSGANVLTF	TGTGCCAGCAGCTTAGACCTTTGGTACAGGGGTGGGTCTGGGGCCAACGTCCTGACTTTC
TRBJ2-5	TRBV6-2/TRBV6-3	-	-	CASHMGDQETQYF	TGTGCCAGCCACATGGGGGACCAAGAGACCCAGTACTTC
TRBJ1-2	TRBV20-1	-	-	CSANLRGQANYGYTF	TGCAGTGCCAACCTTCGGGGACAAGCTAACTATGGCTACACCTTC
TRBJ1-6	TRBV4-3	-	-	CASSQEGENSPLHF	TGCGCCAGCAGCCAAGAAGGGGAGAATTCACCCCTCCACTTT
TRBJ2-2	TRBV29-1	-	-	CSVRGGTNTGELFF	TGCAGCGTGAGGGGGGGGACTAACACCGGGGAGCTGTTTTTT
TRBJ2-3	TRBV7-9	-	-	CASSQGGLTDTQYF	TGTGCCAGCAGCCAAGGGGGGCTCACAGATACGCAGTATTTT
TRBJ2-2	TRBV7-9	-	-	CASIQDSSTGELFF	TGTGCCAGCATCCAGGACAGCTCCACCGGGGAGCTGTTTTTT
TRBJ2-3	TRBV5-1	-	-	CASSLERREADTQYF	TGCGCCAGCAGCCTCGAGCGTAGAGAGGCAGATACGCAGTATTTT
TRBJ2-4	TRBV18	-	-	CASSSVPPGPRGYIQYF	TGTGCCAGCTCATCGGTCCCGCCGGGACCTCGAGGATACATTCAGTACTTC
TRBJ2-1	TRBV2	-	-	CASSRTFFNEQFF	TGTGCCAGCAGTCGGACTTTCTTCAATGAGCAGTTCTTC
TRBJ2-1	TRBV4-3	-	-	CASSQEERGGNEQFF	TGCGCCAGCAGCCAAGAGGAGAGGGGGGGGAATGAGCAGTTCTTC
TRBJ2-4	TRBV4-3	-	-	CASSQSDTAKNIQYF	TGCGCCAGCAGCCAGTCGGACACAGCCAAAAACATTCAGTACTTC
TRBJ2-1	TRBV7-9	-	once	CASSFDPGEQFF	TGTGCCAGCAGCTTCGACCCAGGGGAGCAGTTCTTC
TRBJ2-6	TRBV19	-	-	CASTPLGGANVLTF	TGTGCCAGTACCCCCTTGGGTGGGGCCAACGTCCTGACTTTC
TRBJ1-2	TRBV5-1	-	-	CASSPGGDFNYGYTF	TGCGCCAGCAGCCCAGGCGGGGACTTTAACTATGGCTACACCTTC
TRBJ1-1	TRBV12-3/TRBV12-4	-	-	CASRQGGGTEAFF	TGTGCCAGCAGGCAGGGAGGAGGGACTGAAGCTTTCTTT
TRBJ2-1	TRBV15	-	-	CATSDRIGASYNEQFF	TGTGCCACCAGCGACCGGATCGGGGCCTCCTACAATGAGCAGTTCTTC
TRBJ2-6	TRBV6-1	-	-	CASTPGFGDGAGANVLTF	TGTGCCAGCACGCCGGGATTTGGGGACGGCGCTGGGGCCAACGTCCTGACTTTC
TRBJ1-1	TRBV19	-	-	CASSIGGLNTEAFF	TGTGCCAGTAGTATAGGGGGATTGAACACTGAAGCTTTCTTT
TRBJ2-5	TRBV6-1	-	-	CASSEYGLPRVETQYF	TGTGCCAGCAGTGAATATGGCTTACCTAGGGTGGAGACCCAGTACTTC
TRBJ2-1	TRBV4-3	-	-	CASSPERQANEQFF	TGCGCCAGCAGCCCAGAGCGGCAGGCGAATGAGCAGTTCTTC
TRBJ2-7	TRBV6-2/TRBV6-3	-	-	CASRPSTGTPYEQYF	TGTGCCAGCAGGCCATCCACAGGGACACCCTACGAGCAGTACTTC
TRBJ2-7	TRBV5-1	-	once	CASSLGLGAVYEQYF	TGCGCCAGCAGCTTGGGTCTCGGCGCGGTCTACGAGCAGTACTTC
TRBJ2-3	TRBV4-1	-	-	CASSPEGGDSTDTQYF	TGCGCCAGCAGCCCAGAGGGGGGGGACAGCACAGATACGCAGTATTTT
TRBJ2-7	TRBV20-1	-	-	CSAGERLRRRYEQYF	TGCAGTGCTGGTGAAAGACTACGTAGGAGATACGAGCAGTACTTC
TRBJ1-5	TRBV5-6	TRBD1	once	CASSLGTGGQPQHF	TGTGCCAGCAGCTTGGGGACAGGGGGACAGCCCCAGCATTTT
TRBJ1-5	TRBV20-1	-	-	CSASGQPQHF	TGCAGTGCTAGTGGTCAGCCCCAGCATTTT